The 30 T cell receptor beta chains below all came from one sample that was sequenced in a study of CD8+CD57+ T cells in acquired aplastic anemia. Template material for TCR beta VDJ and CDR3 profiling consisted of genomic DNA. MiXCR was run by TCRdb on the reads, yielding one entry per CDR3 protein. The sample lists hundreds of thousands of distinct CDR3 sequences; just under 70% were seen once. Sequencing was performed on sorted CD4+, CD8+, or CD8+CD57+ T cells (not recorded which) from PBMCs. The receptor source for this set is a human donor in good health, serving as a control.

The V gene is TRBV29-1, the J gene TRBJ2-5; 10 positions match TRBD2. The germline V gene encodes CDR1 SQVTM and CDR2 ANQGSEA. The CDR3 runs to 13 residues. V lost 8 bases to trimming and J lost 4 bases; unmatched junction nucleotides: 7. The DNA for the CDR3 is TGCAGCTCAACTAGCGGGGCAGGAGAGACCCAGTACTTC. This codes for CSSTSGAGETQYF.

The gene calls are TRBV6-9 and TRBJ2-7; no clear D. The germline V gene has CDR1 MNHGY and CDR2 SVAAGI. Trimming pared 7 bases from V and 3 bases from J, leaving 16 bases between. The CDR3 loop spans 14 amino acids. The chain's CDR3 is CASTLEATRYEQYF. The CDR3 DNA reads TGTGCCAGCACCTTAGAGGCGACACGCTACGAGCAGTACTTC.

This clonotype was seen only once. The junction departs from germline at one end; a sequencing error may be responsible. V gene TRBV7-2 combines with J gene TRBJ2-3; weak D call: TRBD1 (7 bases). Germline CDR1 SGHTA, CDR2 FQGNSA. This CDR3 has 15 residues. The CDR3 here is CASCFRGAITDTQYF. The CDR3 coding sequence is TGTGCCAGCTGCTTCAGGGGGGCCATCACAGATACGCAGTATTTC.

As for this clonotype: A read error may produce the germline difference seen at one junction end. The gene calls are TRBV7-2 and TRBJ1-2; D is uncertain. The germline gives CDR1 SGHTA, CDR2 FQGNSA. The CDR3 is made up of 14 amino acids. The CDR3 region has the DNA TGTGCCAGTAGCTTAGCAACACCAAACTATGGCTACACCTTC. Translating it yields CASSLATPNYGYTF. Variable domain in full (rest from reference TRBV7-2 and TRBJ1-2): GAGVSQSPSNKVTEKGKDVELRCDPISGHTALYWYRQSLGQGLEFLIYFQGNSAPDKSGLPSDRFSAERTGGSVSTLTIQRTQQEDSAVYLCASSLATPNYGYTFGSGTRLTVV.

The chain joins TRBV7-8 to TRBJ2-1; possible D gene TRBD2, 6 bases. Per germline, CDR1 SGHVS and CDR2 FQNEAQ. V was shortened by 5 bases and J by 16 bases, with 27 bases between the two germline ends. The CDR3 sequence is 15 residues long. This CDR3 reads CASSLPGRTTTGSFF. Here the CDR3 DNA reads TGTGCCAGCAGCCTACCGGGACGGACTACTACTGGCAGTTTCTTC.

This clonotype was found a few times. J is TRBJ1-2 and V is TRBV20-1; D perhaps matches TRBD1 (5 bases). The CDR3 has 12 residues. The ends were cut back, 5 bases at V and 1 base at J, with 8 bases in the middle. Germline V lookup: CDR1 DFQATT, CDR2 SNEGSKA (reference sequence). CDR3 nucleotide sequence: TGCAGTGCTTTTCAGGGTAACTATGGCTACACCTTC. This codes for CSAFQGNYGYTF.

The CDR3 bases are TGCGCCAGCAGCAACACAGGAGTTGGCTACACCTTC. As protein: CASSNTGVGYTF. The chain joins TRBV5-1 to TRBJ1-2; D is perhaps TRBD1 (5 bases). Germline-derived CDR1 and CDR2 are SGHRS and YFSETQ. V was clipped by 4 bases and J by 7 bases, with 11 bases between them. The length of the CDR3 is 12 residues.

This chain joins TRBV12-3 or TRBV12-4 and TRBJ1-6, with 8 bases that match TRBD1. After removal of 7 bases from V and 16 bases from J, the junction contained 12 bases not matched to a gene. The CDR3 is made up of 13 amino acids. The CDR3 loop is CASKIDIRTGLHF. The DNA for the CDR3 is TGTGCCAGCAAGATAGACATCCGGACAGGGCTCCACTTT.

This chain joins TRBV2 and TRBJ2-3; D call uncertain. Germline lookup yields CDR1 SNHLY and CDR2 FYNNEI. CDR3 length: 11 residues. V was trimmed by 5 bases and J by 7 bases, leaving 7 bases between them. The CDR3 loop reads CASSSAYTQYF. CDR3 bases: TGTGCCAGCAGTTCCGCATATACGCAGTATTTT.

The chain uses TRBV5-1 and TRBJ2-5, with 7 bases matching TRBD2. The CDR3 loop spans 17 amino acids. With V trimmed by 2 bases and J by 5 bases, 15 bases remained unmatched. CDR1 is SGHRS and CDR2 is YFSETQ in the germline V gene. CDR3 DNA: TGCGCCAGCAGCTTAAACGGAGCGGGGTCCCGACACGAGACCCAGTACTTC. It encodes CASSLNGAGSRHETQYF.

This clonotype was counted at least ten times. V is TRBV6-6 and J is TRBJ1-3; perhaps TRBD1 as D (6 bases). The CDR3 covers 17 residues. Germline CDR1 is MNHNY and CDR2 is SVGAGI (reference sequence). V lost 2 bases and J 4 bases, leaving 18 bases between the germline ends. The CDR3 DNA reads TGTGCCAGCAGTTACCCGCCCGGACAGCTCAGAGGAAACACCATATATTTT. Its translation is CASSYPPGQLRGNTIYF.

The rearrangement uses TRBV5-4 and TRBJ2-1, with D tentatively TRBD2 (5 bases). Deletions cut 3 bases from V and 5 bases from J, with 9 bases between. The CDR3 runs to 13 residues. The germline gives CDR1 SGHNT, CDR2 YYREEE (reference sequence). The CDR3: CASSWRTNNEQFF. In nucleotides, the CDR3 is TGTGCCAGCAGCTGGAGGACGAACAATGAGCAGTTCTTC.

In the case of this clonotype: One end of the junction does not line up with germline, which may come from a read error. The rearrangement links TRBV7-2 to TRBJ2-7, with D tentatively TRBD1 (6 bases). The CDR3 length is 13 residues. Germline CDR1 reads SGHTA; CDR2 reads FQGNSA. CDR3 amino acids: CASSTARGSEKYF. The CDR3 coding sequence is TGTGCCAGCAGCACGGCCAGGGGCAGCGAGAAGTACTTC.

The gene calls are TRBV25-1 and TRBJ1-5; D is unclear. The germline V and J ends were trimmed by 2 bases and 6 bases, with 8 bases remaining between them. The CDR3 extends over 13 amino acids. Germline assignment: CDR1 MGHDK and CDR2 SYGVNS. The CDR3, as DNA: TGTGCCAGCAGTGAACGAGACGGTCAGCCCCAGCATTTT. Encoded protein: CASSERDGQPQHF. Combining the CDR3 with reference TRBV25-1 and TRBJ1-5 gives the whole variable domain EADIYQTPRYLVIGTGKKITLECSQTMGHDKMYWYQQDPGMELHLIHYSYGVNSTEKGDLSSESTVSRIRTEHFPLTLESARPSHTSQYLCASSERDGQPQHFGDGTRLSIL.

This clonotype was detected many times. The chain recombines TRBV4-3 with TRBJ1-1, with 8 positions matching TRBD1. Germline CDR1 and CDR2: LGHNA and YSLEER. J lost 2 bases, V lost 9 bases, and 5 bases had no gene match. The CDR3 spans 13 residues. CDR3 coding DNA: TGCGCCAGTAACGACAGGGGAAACACTGAAGCTTTCTTT. Amino acids: CASNDRGNTEAFF.

This clonotype was observed once. V usage is TRBV20-1 and J usage is TRBJ2-3; no firm D call. The germline gives CDR1 DFQATT, CDR2 SNEGSKA (reference sequence). V shed 5 bases and J shed 4 bases, with 13 bases lying between them. This CDR3 comprises 13 residues. The CDR3 coding sequence is TGCAGTGCTCTCGCGGCGAACTCAGATACGCAGTATTTT. As protein: CSALAANSDTQYF.

A remark on this clonotype: A read error may produce the germline difference seen at one junction end. The V call is TRBV2, the J call TRBJ1-1, with no clear D. The germline V gene has CDR1 SNHLY and CDR2 FYNNEI. The CDR3 has 12 amino acids. The CDR3 DNA reads TGTGCCAGCACCACCGGGAACGCTGAAGCTGGCTTT. This encodes CASTTGNAEAGF.

This clonotype was found many times. The V call is TRBV29-1, the J call TRBJ1-2; 8 bases map to TRBD1. Trimming took 7 bases from V and 5 from J; bases not matched to a gene: 6. The CDR3 is 12 residues long. The V gene's germline CDR1 is SQVTM and CDR2 ANQGSEA. The CDR3 DNA reads as TGCAGCGACAGGACAGGGCCGTATGGCTACACCTTC. It is translated as CSDRTGPYGYTF.

The CDR3 protein is CSASVREAVANEKLFF. The CDR3 DNA is TGCAGTGCTAGTGTTCGGGAAGCAGTGGCTAATGAAAAACTGTTTTTT. This chain connects TRBV20-1 to TRBJ1-4; D gene uncertain. CDR3 length equals 16 residues. Trimming removed 3 bases at V and 3 bases at J, with 17 bases between. Germline V gene data show CDR1 as DFQATT and CDR2 as SNEGSKA (reference sequence).

Remarks on this clonotype: Since no conserved phenylalanine or tryptophan closes the CDR3, a read error is the likely cause. It is unclear where the CDR3 begins or ends on the DNA, so no DNA is shown, and the CDR3 is as TCRdb lists it. The J gene is TRBJ1-2, the V gene TRBV10-3; the tabulated D call, TRBD1, remains unverified against the DNA. A total of 11 residues make up the CDR3, ends included. The germline V gene encodes CDR1 ENHRY and CDR2 SYGVKD. The CDR3 loop reads CAVGQGDGYAL.

This rearrangement joins TRBV7-2 to TRBJ2-5; 7 bases line up with TRBD2. The length of the CDR3 is 15 residues. From germline, CDR1 is SGHTA and CDR2 FQGNSA. The V gene end was trimmed by 5 bases and the J gene end by 5 bases; junction bases not matched to a gene: 11. CDR3: CASSHHLADRETQYF. The CDR3 coding sequence is TGTGCCAGCAGCCATCACCTAGCGGACCGGGAGACCCAGTACTTC. The full variable domain, rest sourced from reference TRBV7-2 and TRBJ2-5, is GAGVSQSPSNKVTEKGKDVELRCDPISGHTALYWYRQSLGQGLEFLIYFQGNSAPDKSGLPSDRFSAERTGGSVSTLTIQRTQQEDSAVYLCASSHHLADRETQYFGPGTRLLVL.

This clonotype was recorded many times. The V gene is TRBV7-2, the J gene TRBJ1-6; possible D gene TRBD1, 5 bases. This CDR3 contains 14 residues. V dropped 1 base and J dropped 7 bases, with 8 bases sitting between them. Per the germline V gene, CDR1 is SGHTA and CDR2 is FQGNSA. CDR3 nucleotide sequence: TGTGCCAGCAGCTTAGGACGGACAAATTCACCCCTCCACTTT. This codes for CASSLGRTNSPLHF.

The CDR3 loop is CSVGDRSYGYTF. CDR3 bases: TGCAGCGTTGGCGACAGGTCCTATGGCTACACCTTC. The chain joins TRBV29-1 to TRBJ1-2; possibly TRBD1 for D (6 bases). The germline V and J ends were trimmed by 4 bases and 4 bases, with 10 bases remaining between them. The germline V gene has CDR1 SQVTM and CDR2 ANQGSEA. The CDR3 consists of 12 residues.

V usage is TRBV25-1 and J usage is TRBJ2-7, with 7 positions matching TRBD1. Germline-derived CDR1 and CDR2 are MGHDK and SYGVNS. The V gene end was trimmed by 6 bases and the J gene end by 10 bases; junction bases not matched to a gene: 18. The CDR3 has 15 residues. The CDR3 loop is CASRGGQGRSYNQYF. Here the CDR3 DNA reads TGTGCCAGCAGAGGGGGCCAGGGGCGCTCCTACAACCAGTACTTC.

There are a few counts of this clonotype. This may come from a read error, since a much larger clone is one base off. This likely comes from a read error, as the CDR3 has no conserved phenylalanine or tryptophan at its end. This sequence joins TRBV12-3 or TRBV12-4 and TRBJ2-2, with 10 bases matching TRBD1. V was clipped by 3 bases and J by 5 bases; unmatched bases: 3. This CDR3 has 15 amino acids. The CDR3 nucleotides read TGTGCCAGCAGTTTTCTGGGACAGGGGACCGGGGAGCTGTTTCTT. It encodes CASSFLGQGTGELFL.

As regards this clonotype: A junction end diverges from the germline sequence, so it may reflect a read error. The DNA of the CDR3 is TGTGCCAGCAGTCCAATACAGGGGGCGGTACCCCGCCAGTTT. It translates to CASSPIQGAVPRQF. The chain has TRBV2 and TRBJ1-6, with 9 bases that match TRBD1. The CDR3 covers 14 residues. Germline CDR1 SNHLY, CDR2 FYNNEI.

This clonotype was observed many times. The chain joins TRBV5-1 to TRBJ1-1; TRBD1 matches 8 bases. Germline lookup yields CDR1 SGHRS and CDR2 YFSETQ. V was pared by 4 bases and J by 5 bases, with 7 bases of the junction left unmatched. The length of the CDR3 is 14 residues. Written as DNA, the CDR3 is TGCGCCAGCAGCCCGACGACAGGGGTGACTGAAGCTTTCTTT. Its translation: CASSPTTGVTEAFF.

The chain combines TRBV2 with TRBJ2-3; maybe TRBD2 (5 bases). The germline V gene has CDR1 SNHLY and CDR2 FYNNEI. Trimming took off 6 bases at V and 4 bases at J, with 14 bases between the two ends. This CDR3 region has 14 residues. CDR3 sequence: CASSLSAGADTQYF. CDR3 nucleotide sequence: TGTGCCAGCAGCTTAAGCGCCGGGGCAGATACGCAGTATTTT. The full variable domain, its missing parts supplied by reference TRBV2 and TRBJ2-3, is EPEVTQTPSHQVTQMGQEVILRCVPISNHLYFYWYRQILGQKVEFLVSFYNNEISEKSEIFDDQFSVERPDGSNFTLKIRSTKLEDSAMYFCASSLSAGADTQYFGPGTRLTVL.

This clonotype is a singleton in its sample. The V call is TRBV10-3, the J call TRBJ2-7; no reliable D call. This CDR3 spans 13 amino acids. V lost 3 bases, J lost 9 bases, and 15 bases lay in between. Germline-derived CDR1 and CDR2 are ENHRY and SYGVKD. The CDR3 is CAISETRQETQYF. The CDR3 nucleotides read TGTGCCATCAGTGAAACACGGCAAGAGACGCAGTACTTC.

In this sample, this clonotype turned up many times. The chain couples TRBV7-6 to TRBJ1-1; perhaps TRBD1 as D (6 bases). Germline CDR1 and CDR2: SGHVS and FNYEAQ. The CDR3 runs to 16 residues. The ends were cut back, 5 bases at V and 3 bases at J, with 19 bases in the middle. The DNA of the CDR3 is TGTGCCAGCAGCCGCAATCAACAGGGAAATGACACTGAAGCTTTCTTT. Encoded protein: CASSRNQQGNDTEAFF.